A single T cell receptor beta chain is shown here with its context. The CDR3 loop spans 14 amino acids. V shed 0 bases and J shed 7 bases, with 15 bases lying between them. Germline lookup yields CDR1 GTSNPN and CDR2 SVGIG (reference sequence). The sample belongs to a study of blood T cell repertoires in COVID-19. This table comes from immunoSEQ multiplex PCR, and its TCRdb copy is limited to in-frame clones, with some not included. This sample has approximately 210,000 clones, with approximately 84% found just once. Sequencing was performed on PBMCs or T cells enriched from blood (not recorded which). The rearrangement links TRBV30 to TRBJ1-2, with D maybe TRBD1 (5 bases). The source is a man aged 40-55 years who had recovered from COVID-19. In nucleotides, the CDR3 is TGTGCCTGGAGTGTACAAGGCAGGGTATCTGGCTACACCTTC. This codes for CAWSVQGRVSGYTF.